There are a few counts of the clone carrying this T cell receptor (beta chain). Its antigen is not known. The data originate from a study of PD-1 blockade in classical Hodgkin lymphoma. Study summary: On a schedule of every 2 weeks, patients received nivolumab 3 mg/kg intravenously.

The V gene lost 0 bases and the J gene lost 1 base, with 10 bases spanning the gap. The germline gives CDR1 SGHRS, CDR2 YFSETQ. This CDR3 is 15 amino acids long. Each patient relapsed following autologous stem cell transplantation, and prior brentuximab vedotin exposure differed. Some clones are missing from TCRdb's copy, which holds only in-frame ones; the method was immunoSEQ multiplex PCR. The data show 90,000 to 100,000 clones, roughly 92% seen once. Study-level findings and limits: Patients starting nivolumab under 1 year after ASCT were excluded.

This sequence joins TRBV5-1 and TRBJ1-1; tentative D call: TRBD1 (5 bases). Sequenced material: peripheral blood mononuclear cells (PBMCs), taken at baseline. The TCR comes from a human donor with classical Hodgkin lymphoma. The CDR3, as DNA: TGCGCCAGCAGCTTGGAAGGGACCGCGAACACTGAAGCTTTCTTT. Its translation is CASSLEGTANTEAFF.